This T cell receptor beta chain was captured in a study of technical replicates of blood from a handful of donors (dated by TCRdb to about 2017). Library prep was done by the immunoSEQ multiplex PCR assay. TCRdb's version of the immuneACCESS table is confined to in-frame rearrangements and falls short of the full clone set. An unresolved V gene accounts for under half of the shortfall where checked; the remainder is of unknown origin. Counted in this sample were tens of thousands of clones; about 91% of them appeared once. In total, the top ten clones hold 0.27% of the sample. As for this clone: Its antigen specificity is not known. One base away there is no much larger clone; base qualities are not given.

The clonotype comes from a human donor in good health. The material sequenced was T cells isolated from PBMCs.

The DNA reads TGTGCCAGCTCGCCCGAGACAGGGAACACTGAAGCTTTCTTT. Translation gives CASSPETGNTEAFF. The chain is assembled from TRBV18 and TRBJ1-1; D gene: possibly TRBD1, on 6 matching bases. The germline V gene specifies KGHSH as CDR1 and LQKENI as CDR2. The CDR3 has 14 amino acids, counting the end cysteine and phenylalanine. Only the CDR3 region is kept as DNA, spanning 42 bases read in frame from base 1. V gives up 6 bases and J gives up 1 base, and the segment between their germline ends measures 12 bases.